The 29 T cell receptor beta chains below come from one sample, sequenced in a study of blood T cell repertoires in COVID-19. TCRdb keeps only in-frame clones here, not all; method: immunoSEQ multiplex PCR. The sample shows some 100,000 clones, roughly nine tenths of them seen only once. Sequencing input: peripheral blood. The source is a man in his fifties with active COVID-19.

CDR3 nucleotides: TGTGCCAGCAGCGCCGGACAGGAGAACACTGAAGCTTTCTTT. It yields the protein CASSAGQENTEAFF. The chain is built from TRBV7-3 and TRBJ1-1; TRBD1 matches at 7 bases. The V gene end was trimmed by 5 bases and the J gene end by 1 base; junction bases not matched to a gene: 4. The germline CDR1 and CDR2 sequences are SGHTA and FQGTGA. The length of the CDR3 is 14 residues.

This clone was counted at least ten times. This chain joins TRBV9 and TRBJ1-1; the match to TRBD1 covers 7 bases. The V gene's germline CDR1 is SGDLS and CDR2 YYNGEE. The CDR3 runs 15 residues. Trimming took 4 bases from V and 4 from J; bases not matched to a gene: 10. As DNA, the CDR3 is TGTGCCAGCAGCCCCCAAGGGGGCAGGGGCACTGAAGCTTTCTTT. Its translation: CASSPQGGRGTEAFF.

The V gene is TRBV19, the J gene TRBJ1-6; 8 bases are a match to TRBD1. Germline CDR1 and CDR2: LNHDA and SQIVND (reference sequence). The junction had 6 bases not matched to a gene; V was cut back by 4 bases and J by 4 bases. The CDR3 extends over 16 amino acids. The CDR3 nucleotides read TGTGCCAGTAGTAACCAACGGACAGGGTATAATTCACCCCTCCACTTT. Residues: CASSNQRTGYNSPLHF.

This chain's CDR3 is CASSPQETQYF. As DNA, the CDR3 is TGTGCCAGCTCACCCCAGGAGACCCAGTACTTC. The chain combines TRBV18 with TRBJ2-5, with D uncertain. The CDR3 runs 11 residues. Trimming took 3 bases from V and 5 from J, leaving 4 bases between them. Germline assignment: CDR1 KGHSH and CDR2 LQKENI.

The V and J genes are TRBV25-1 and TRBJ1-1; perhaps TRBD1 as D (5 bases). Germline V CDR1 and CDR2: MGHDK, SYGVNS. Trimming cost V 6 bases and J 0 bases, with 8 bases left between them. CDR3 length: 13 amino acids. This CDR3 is CASRTALNTEAFF. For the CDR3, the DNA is TGTGCCAGCAGGACAGCGCTGAACACTGAAGCTTTCTTT.

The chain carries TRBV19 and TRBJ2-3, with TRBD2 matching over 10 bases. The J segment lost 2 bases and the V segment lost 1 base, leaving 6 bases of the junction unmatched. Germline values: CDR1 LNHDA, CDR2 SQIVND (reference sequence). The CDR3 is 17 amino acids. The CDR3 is CASSIGRTSGHTDTQYF. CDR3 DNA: TGTGCCAGTAGTATAGGGCGGACTAGCGGACACACAGATACGCAGTATTTT. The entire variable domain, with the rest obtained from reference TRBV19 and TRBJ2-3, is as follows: DGGITQSPKYLFRKEGQNVTLSCEQNLNHDAMYWYRQDPGQGLRLIYYSQIVNDFQKGDIAEGYSVSREKKESFPLTVTSAQKNPTAFYLCASSIGRTSGHTDTQYFGPGTRLTVL.

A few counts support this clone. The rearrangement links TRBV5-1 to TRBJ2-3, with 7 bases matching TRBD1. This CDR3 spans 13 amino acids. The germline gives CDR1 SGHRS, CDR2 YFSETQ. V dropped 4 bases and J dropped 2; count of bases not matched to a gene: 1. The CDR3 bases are TGCGCCAGCAGCAAGGGGGCCACAGATACGCAGTATTTT. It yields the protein CASSKGATDTQYF.

The CDR3 region is CASSDTTGYEQYV. The CDR3 DNA follows: TGTGCCAGCAGTGACACAACGGGCTACGAGCAGTACGTC. V and J are TRBV6-1 and TRBJ2-7; D gene ambiguous. The CDR3 is made up of 13 amino acids. Trimming stripped 3 bases from V and 3 bases from J, with 9 bases between. Per the germline V gene, CDR1 is MNHNS and CDR2 is SASEGT.

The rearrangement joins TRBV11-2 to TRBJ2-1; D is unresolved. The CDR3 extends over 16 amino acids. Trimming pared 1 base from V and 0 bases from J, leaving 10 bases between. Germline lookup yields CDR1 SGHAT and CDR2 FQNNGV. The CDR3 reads CASSLVTLSSYNEQFF. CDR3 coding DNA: TGTGCCAGCAGCTTAGTCACGCTAAGCTCCTACAATGAGCAGTTCTTC.

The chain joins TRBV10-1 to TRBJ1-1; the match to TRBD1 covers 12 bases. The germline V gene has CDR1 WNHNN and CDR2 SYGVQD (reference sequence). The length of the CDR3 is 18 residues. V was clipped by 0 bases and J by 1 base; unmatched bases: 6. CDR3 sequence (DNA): TGCGCCAGCAGTGAGTCCCGGGGGACAGGGGGCCCGAACACTGAAGCTTTCTTT. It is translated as CASSESRGTGGPNTEAFF.

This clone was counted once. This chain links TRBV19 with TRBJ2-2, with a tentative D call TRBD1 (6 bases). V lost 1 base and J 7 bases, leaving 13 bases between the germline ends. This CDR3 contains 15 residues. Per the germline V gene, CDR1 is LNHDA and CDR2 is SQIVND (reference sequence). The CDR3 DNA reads TGTGCCAGTAGTATAGTTGGGGGCGCAAACGGGGAGCTGTTTTTT. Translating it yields CASSIVGGANGELFF.

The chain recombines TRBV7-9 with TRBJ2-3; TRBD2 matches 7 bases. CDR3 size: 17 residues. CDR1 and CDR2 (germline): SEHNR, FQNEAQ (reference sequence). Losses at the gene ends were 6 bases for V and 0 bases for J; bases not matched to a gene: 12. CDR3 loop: CASRSPPRGTSTDTQYF. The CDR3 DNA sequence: TGTGCCAGCAGATCCCCTCCGCGGGGGACTAGCACAGATACGCAGTATTTT.

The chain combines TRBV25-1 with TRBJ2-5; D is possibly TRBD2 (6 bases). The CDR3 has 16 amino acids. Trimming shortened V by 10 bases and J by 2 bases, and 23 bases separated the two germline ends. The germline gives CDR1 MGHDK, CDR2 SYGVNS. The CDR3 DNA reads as TGTGCCACTGGGGGGAACCGCCTGGGTCTACAAGAGACCCAGTACTTC. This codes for CATGGNRLGLQETQYF.

This CDR3 reads CASSRNRGRFGYTF. In DNA, the CDR3 is TGTGCCAGCAGTCGAAACAGGGGGCGCTTTGGCTACACCTTC. The genes are TRBV6-5 and TRBJ1-2; TRBD1 matches at 9 bases. The CDR3 consists of 14 residues. V lost 5 bases, J lost 7 bases, and 8 bases stayed unmatched. Germline lookup yields CDR1 MNHEY and CDR2 SVGAGI.

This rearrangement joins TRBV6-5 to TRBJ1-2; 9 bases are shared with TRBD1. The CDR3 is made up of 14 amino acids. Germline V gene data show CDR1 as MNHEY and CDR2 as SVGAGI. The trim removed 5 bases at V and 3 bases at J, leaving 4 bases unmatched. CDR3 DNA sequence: TGTGCCAGCAGTCCACAGGGGGCGGACTATGGCTACACCTTC. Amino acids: CASSPQGADYGYTF.

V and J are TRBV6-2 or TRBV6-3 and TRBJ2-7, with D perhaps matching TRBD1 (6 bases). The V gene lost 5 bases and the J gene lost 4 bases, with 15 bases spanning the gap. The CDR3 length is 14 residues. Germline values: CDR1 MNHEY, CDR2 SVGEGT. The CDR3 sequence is CASSPTLQGYEQYF. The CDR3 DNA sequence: TGTGCCAGCAGTCCAACTTTACAGGGTTACGAGCAGTACTTC.

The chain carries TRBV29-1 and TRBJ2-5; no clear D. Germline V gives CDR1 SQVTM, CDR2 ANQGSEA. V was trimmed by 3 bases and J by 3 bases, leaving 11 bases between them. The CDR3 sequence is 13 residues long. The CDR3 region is CSVEYSGKETQYF. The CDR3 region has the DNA TGCAGCGTTGAGTACAGTGGTAAAGAGACCCAGTACTTC.

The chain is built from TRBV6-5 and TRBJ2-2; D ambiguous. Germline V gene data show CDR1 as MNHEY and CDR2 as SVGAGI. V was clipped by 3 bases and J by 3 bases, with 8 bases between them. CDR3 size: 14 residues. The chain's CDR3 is CASSYRRDTGELFF. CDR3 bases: TGTGCCAGCAGTTATAGACGGGACACCGGGGAGCTGTTTTTT.

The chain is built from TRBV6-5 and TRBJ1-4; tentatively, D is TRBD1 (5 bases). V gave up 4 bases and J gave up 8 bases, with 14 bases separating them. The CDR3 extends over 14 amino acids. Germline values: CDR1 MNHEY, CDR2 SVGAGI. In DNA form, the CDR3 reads TGTGCCAGCAGTTCCCGAAGGGGAGGGGAAAAACTGTTTTTT. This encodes CASSSRRGGEKLFF.

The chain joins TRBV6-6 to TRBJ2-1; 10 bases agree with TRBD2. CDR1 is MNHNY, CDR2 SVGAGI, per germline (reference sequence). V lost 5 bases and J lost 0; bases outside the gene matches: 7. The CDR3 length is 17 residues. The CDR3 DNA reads TGTGCCAGCAGTCTTTCCCCTAGCGGGAGCTCCTACAATGAGCAGTTCTTC. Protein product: CASSLSPSGSSYNEQFF.

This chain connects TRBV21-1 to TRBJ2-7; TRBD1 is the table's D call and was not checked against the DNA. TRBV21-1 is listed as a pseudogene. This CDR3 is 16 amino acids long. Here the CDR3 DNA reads TGTGCCAGCAGCAAAAAAAAGTGGCAGGGTTCTAAGGAGCAGTACGTC. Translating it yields CASSKKKWQGSKEQYV.

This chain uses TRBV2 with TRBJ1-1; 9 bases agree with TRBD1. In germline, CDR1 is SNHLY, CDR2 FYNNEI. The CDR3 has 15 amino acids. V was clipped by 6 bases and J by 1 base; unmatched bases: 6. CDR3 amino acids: CASSDRGTRNTEAFF. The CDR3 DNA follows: TGTGCCAGCAGCGACAGGGGGACGAGGAACACTGAAGCTTTCTTT.

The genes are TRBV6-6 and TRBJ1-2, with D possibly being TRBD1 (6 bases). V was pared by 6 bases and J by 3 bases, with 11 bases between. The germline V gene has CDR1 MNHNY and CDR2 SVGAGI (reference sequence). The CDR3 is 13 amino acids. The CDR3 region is CASSTQGYYGYTF. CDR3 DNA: TGTGCCAGCAGCACACAGGGTTACTATGGCTACACCTTC.

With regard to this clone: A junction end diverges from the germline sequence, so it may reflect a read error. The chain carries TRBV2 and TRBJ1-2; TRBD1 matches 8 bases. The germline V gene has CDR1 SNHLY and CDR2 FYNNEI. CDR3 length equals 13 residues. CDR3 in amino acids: CASRDIRQGPVAF. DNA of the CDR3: TGTGCCAGCAGGGATATACGACAGGGGCCGGTCGCCTTC. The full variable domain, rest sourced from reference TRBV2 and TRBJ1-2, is EPEVTQTPSHQVTQMGQEVILRCVPISNHLYFYWYRQILGQKVEFLVSFYNNEISEKSEIFDDQFSVERPDGSNFTLKIRSTKLEDSAMYFCASRDIRQGPVAFGSGTRLTVV.

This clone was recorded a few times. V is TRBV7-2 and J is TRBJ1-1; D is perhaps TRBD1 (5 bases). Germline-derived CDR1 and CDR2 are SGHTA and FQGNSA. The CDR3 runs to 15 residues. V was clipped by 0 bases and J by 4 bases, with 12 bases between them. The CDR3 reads CASSLAGIGATEAFF. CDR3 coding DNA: TGTGCCAGCAGCTTAGCGGGGATTGGGGCCACTGAAGCTTTCTTT.

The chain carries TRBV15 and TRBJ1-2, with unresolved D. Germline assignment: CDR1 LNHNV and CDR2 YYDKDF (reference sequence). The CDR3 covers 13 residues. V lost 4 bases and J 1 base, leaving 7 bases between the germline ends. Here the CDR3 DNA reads TGTGCCACCAGCATGATCGGTAACTATGGCTACACCTTC. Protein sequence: CATSMIGNYGYTF.

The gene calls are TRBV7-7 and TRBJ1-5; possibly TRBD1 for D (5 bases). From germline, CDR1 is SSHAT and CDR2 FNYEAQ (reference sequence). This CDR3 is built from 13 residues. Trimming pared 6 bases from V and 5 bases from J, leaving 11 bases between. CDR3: CASSPGLYQPQHF. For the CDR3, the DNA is TGTGCCAGCAGTCCGGGACTCTATCAGCCCCAGCATTTT.

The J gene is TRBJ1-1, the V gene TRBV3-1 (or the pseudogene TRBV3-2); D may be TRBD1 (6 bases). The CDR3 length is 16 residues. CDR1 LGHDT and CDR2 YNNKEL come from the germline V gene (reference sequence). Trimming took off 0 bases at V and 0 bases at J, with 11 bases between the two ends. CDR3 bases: TGTGCCAGCAGCCAAGAAGGACAGCTTATGAACACTGAAGCTTTCTTT. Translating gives CASSQEGQLMNTEAFF.

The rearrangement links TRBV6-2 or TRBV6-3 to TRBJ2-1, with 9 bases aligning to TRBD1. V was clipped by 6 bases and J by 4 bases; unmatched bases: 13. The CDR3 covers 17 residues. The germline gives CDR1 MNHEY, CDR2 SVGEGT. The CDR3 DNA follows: TGTGCCAGCAGCCTATCGCCGGGACAGGGCCTTTACAATGAGCAGTTCTTC. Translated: CASSLSPGQGLYNEQFF.